This entry features one T cell receptor (beta chain) sequence. Antigen unknown. These data belong to a study of CD8 T cells in ankylosing spondylitis. General study points: Significant enrichment of disease-linked clones was reportedly seen in matched ankylosing spondylitis synovial fluid. Clones that were linked to disease were CD8+ and were relatively rare in peripheral blood.

Libraries for TCR beta were made by quantitative 5'-RACE with molecular barcodes. TCRdb reprocessed the 5' RACE reads with MiXCR, giving one entry per CDR3 protein. The sample has 380,000 or so distinct CDR3 sequences; approximately 22% are singletons. This TCR was sampled from a male donor with ankylosing spondylitis or in good health (not recorded which). The specimen sequenced was blood, either unsorted or a sorted T cell fraction (not recorded which).

CDR3 bases: TGCAGCGTTGAAGACCCGGGGGCCACAATTGAGCAGTTCTTC. This encodes CSVEDPGATIEQFF. The chain combines TRBV29-1 with TRBJ2-1; D may match TRBD1 or TRBD2 (6 bases each). The CDR3 is 14 amino acids. Trimming left V 0 bases short and J 9 bases short, with 15 bases between. Looked up from germline, CDR1 is SQVTM and CDR2 is ANQGSEA.